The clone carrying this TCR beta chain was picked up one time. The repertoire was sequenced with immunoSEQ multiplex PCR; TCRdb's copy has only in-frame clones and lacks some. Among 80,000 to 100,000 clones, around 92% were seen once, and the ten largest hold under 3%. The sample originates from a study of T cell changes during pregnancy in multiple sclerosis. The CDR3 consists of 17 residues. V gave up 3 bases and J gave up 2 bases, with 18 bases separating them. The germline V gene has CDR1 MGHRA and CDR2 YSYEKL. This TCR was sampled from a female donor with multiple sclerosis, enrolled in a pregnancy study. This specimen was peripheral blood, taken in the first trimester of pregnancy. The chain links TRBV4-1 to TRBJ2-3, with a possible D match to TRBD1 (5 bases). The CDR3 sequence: CASSQWGGSASTDTQYF. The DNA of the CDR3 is TGCGCCAGCAGCCAGTGGGGCGGAAGCGCCTCCACAGATACGCAGTATTTT.